Sequencing of this T cell receptor beta chain was carried out in a study of metastatic and nonmetastatic thyroid tumors. Study-level background: It was across blood and tumor or nodule tissue from malignant and benign thyroid patients that repertoires were compared.

Germline CDR1 and CDR2: SNHLY and FYNNEI. The V and J ends lost 10 bases and 7 bases, in that order; junction bases with no gene match: 13. The CDR3 contains 14 residues. Of note for this clone: The antigen is undetermined. A much more abundant neighbour one base away suggests this may be a read error. This sample includes further DNA sequences coding for the same CDR3.

As handled by the study authors: Clinicopathological groups supplied CDR3 differences that were used to build a distant-metastasis classifier for papillary thyroid cancer. TCRdb recomputed clones from the PCR reads via MiXCR. TCRdb's processing, not the authors' own work, is the source of the V and J calls. The sample holds about 92,000 clones; 15% are singletons and the top ten take 3.6%. Among the patients, none had received any treatment before thyroid surgery. Study-level results: Reported TCR beta diversity, measured in blood and tumor, was significantly higher for malignant thyroid tumors than for benign nodules.

The rearrangement uses TRBV2 and TRBJ2-3; 8 bases are a match to TRBD2. This clonotype originated in a female donor with papillary thyroid cancer or a benign thyroid nodule (not recorded which). Some clones in this sample may be carry-over from other donors' samples. Specimen: blood. This CDR3 is CATTSGGALNTQYF. The CDR3 nucleotides read TGTGCCACCACTAGCGGTGGGGCCTTAAATACGCAGTATTTT.